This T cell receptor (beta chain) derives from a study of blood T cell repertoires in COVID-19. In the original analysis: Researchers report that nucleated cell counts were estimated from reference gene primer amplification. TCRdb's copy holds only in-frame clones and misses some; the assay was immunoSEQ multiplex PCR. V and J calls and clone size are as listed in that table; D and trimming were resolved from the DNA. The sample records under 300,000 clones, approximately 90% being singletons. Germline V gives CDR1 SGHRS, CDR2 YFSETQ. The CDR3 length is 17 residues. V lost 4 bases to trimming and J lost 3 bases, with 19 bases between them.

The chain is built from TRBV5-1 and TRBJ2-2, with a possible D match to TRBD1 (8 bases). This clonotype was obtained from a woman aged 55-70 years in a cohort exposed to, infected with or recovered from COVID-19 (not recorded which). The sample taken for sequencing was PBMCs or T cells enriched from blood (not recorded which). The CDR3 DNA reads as TGCGCCAGCAGCGAGACAGGGGCTAGCGGTTACACCGGGGAGCTGTTTTTT. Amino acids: CASSETGASGYTGELFF.